The 14 T cell receptor beta chains given below trace back to one sample, sequenced in a study of T cells in narcolepsy. Clones were read by immunoSEQ multiplex PCR, and TCRdb kept only the in-frame ones, dropping some. The sample gives over 30,000 clones, about nine tenths of which show up once; 0.83% is in the top ten. Input material: CD45RA- memory CD4+ T cells from PBMCs. These receptors were collected from a human donor with narcolepsy.

V is TRBV6-5 and J is TRBJ2-2; 9 bases line up with TRBD1. V lost 7 bases to trimming and J lost 4 bases; unmatched junction nucleotides: 4. Germline assignment: CDR1 MNHEY and CDR2 SVGAGI. The CDR3 contains 14 residues. CDR3 residues: CASTGTGTTGELFF. Here the CDR3 DNA reads TGTGCCAGCACCGGGACAGGGACCACCGGGGAGCTGTTTTTT.

The chain recombines TRBV11-3 with TRBJ2-1; 10 nucleotides agree with TRBD2. From germline, CDR1 is SGHNT and CDR2 YENEEA. V lost 5 bases and J lost 5; bases outside the gene matches: 9. The length of the CDR3 is 16 residues. The CDR3 sequence: CASSPRLLAGDNEQFF. The CDR3, as DNA: TGTGCCAGCAGCCCTCGGCTGCTAGCGGGGGACAATGAGCAGTTCTTC.

The V call is TRBV12-5, the J call TRBJ2-3, with D hard to call. The germline gives CDR1 LGHNT, CDR2 FRNRAP. The CDR3 runs to 13 residues. Trimming took 0 bases from V and 8 from J, leaving 9 bases between them. CDR3 residues: CASGLVNEGTQYF. The CDR3 DNA reads as TGTGCTAGTGGTTTGGTTAACGAAGGTACGCAGTATTTT.

The rearrangement links TRBV11-3 to TRBJ1-1; D is undetermined. Germline assignment: CDR1 SGHNT and CDR2 YENEEA. CDR3 length equals 14 residues. Trimming cost V 5 bases and J 5 bases, with 15 bases left between them. CDR3 amino acids: CASSQNVGETEAFF. For the CDR3, the DNA is TGTGCCAGCAGCCAAAATGTCGGGGAGACTGAAGCTTTCTTT.

The chain recombines TRBV5-6 with TRBJ1-2; the D gene is possibly TRBD1 (5 bases). The germline V gene has CDR1 SGHDT and CDR2 YYEEEE. This CDR3 contains 14 residues. The V gene lost 1 base and the J gene lost 6 bases, with 13 bases spanning the gap. CDR3 coding DNA: TGTGCCAGCAGCTTGAGCCAGTGGGGGAATGGCTACACCTTC. This codes for CASSLSQWGNGYTF.

The chain carries TRBV10-3 and TRBJ2-3, with 7 bases identical to TRBD2. This CDR3 is built from 14 residues. J was trimmed by 4 bases and V by 4 bases; bases with no gene match: 5. Germline V gene lookup returns CDR1 ENHRY and CDR2 SYGVKD. CDR3 loop: CAISGLAGADTQYF. CDR3 bases: TGTGCCATCAGTGGACTAGCTGGAGCAGATACGCAGTATTTT.

The chain joins TRBV6-1 to TRBJ1-5; 10 nucleotides line up with TRBD1. The length of the CDR3 is 15 residues. The germline gives CDR1 MNHNS, CDR2 SASEGT. J gave up 6 bases and V 5 bases, and 7 bases lay outside the gene matches. This CDR3 is CASSRGTGVAQPQHF. CDR3 nucleotide sequence: TGTGCCAGCAGTAGAGGGACAGGGGTCGCTCAGCCCCAGCATTTT.

The rearrangement links TRBV28 to TRBJ2-1; 9 bases map to TRBD1. J was trimmed by 6 bases and V by 6 bases; bases with no gene match: 9. Looked up from germline, CDR1 is MDHEN and CDR2 is SYDVKM. This CDR3 spans 15 amino acids. The CDR3: CASRRDRVKINEQFF. The CDR3 nucleotides are TGTGCCAGCAGGAGGGACAGGGTGAAGATCAATGAGCAGTTCTTC.

This clone was detected only a few times. The V call is TRBV12-1, the J call TRBJ2-7. TRBV12-1 has pseudogene status. The CDR3 loop spans 12 amino acids. CDR3: CASQVGPREQYF. CDR3 nucleotides: TGTGCCAGCCAAGTCGGCCCCCGCGAGCAGTACTTC.

The V and J genes are TRBV19 and TRBJ2-1, with D possibly matching TRBD2 (6 bases). With 5 bases removed from V and 5 bases from J, the gap between germline ends came to 16 bases. CDR3 length equals 15 residues. Germline loops: CDR1 LNHDA, CDR2 SQIVND (reference sequence). Here the CDR3 reads CASSQPGLGNNEQFF. CDR3 DNA sequence: TGTGCCAGTAGTCAGCCGGGACTGGGAAACAATGAGCAGTTCTTC.

The chain uses TRBV6-1 and TRBJ1-2, with D unclear. V was cut by 10 bases and J by 4 bases, with 16 bases left in between. The CDR3 is made up of 13 amino acids. Germline assignment: CDR1 MNHNS and CDR2 SASEGT. The CDR3 DNA reads TGTGCCACCCAACCGGGCGGGGTCTATGGCTACACCTTC. Its protein product is CATQPGGVYGYTF.

The chain uses TRBV5-6 and TRBJ2-2; D gene unclear. This CDR3 region has 14 residues. Germline CDR1 SGHDT, CDR2 YYEEEE. Trimming pared 2 bases from V and 1 base from J, leaving 6 bases between. CDR3 sequence: CASSFDGNTGELFF. The CDR3 DNA sequence: TGTGCCAGCAGCTTTGACGGGAACACCGGGGAGCTGTTTTTT.

V usage is TRBV18 and J usage is TRBJ2-7; the D gene is possibly TRBD2 (6 bases). The V end lost 4 bases, the J end lost 2 bases, and 9 bases lay between the germline ends. The V gene's germline CDR1 is KGHSH and CDR2 LQKENI. The CDR3 contains 13 residues. In DNA form, the CDR3 reads TGTGCCAGCTCACAGGGAGGAACCTACGAGCAGTACTTC. The encoded protein is CASSQGGTYEQYF.

In nucleotides, the CDR3 is TGTGCCAGCAGCTTAGGGGCAGGGATCGGGCAGCCCCAGCATTTT. This codes for CASSLGAGIGQPQHF. V is TRBV7-2 and J is TRBJ1-5, with a tentative D call TRBD1 (5 bases). The CDR3 contains 15 residues. Germline assignment: CDR1 SGHTA and CDR2 FQGNSA. The germline V and J ends were trimmed by 1 base and 7 bases, with 14 bases remaining between them.